This T cell receptor beta chain is from a study of blood T cell repertoires in COVID-19. Study-level information: COVID-19 samples collected from the United States, Italy and Spain covered acute and convalescent phases. From T cells, B-cell-depleted T cells, or PBMCs came the material, which was cDNA or gDNA.

In terms of age and location, participants ranged from roughly 18 to 100 years and lived in about 25 US areas. Assay used: immunoSEQ multiplex PCR; TCRdb lists only in-frame clones, some missing. This table holds 210,000 or so clones, approximately 81% found once. With V trimmed by 6 bases and J by 2 bases, 1 base remained unmatched. The CDR3 is 13 residues long. Looked up from germline, CDR1 is SGHAT and CDR2 is FQNNGV. The specimen sequenced was PBMCs or T cells enriched from blood (not recorded which). This clonotype was obtained from a woman aged 50 to 65 with acute COVID-19. The chain links TRBV11-2 to TRBJ2-7, with 10 bases matching TRBD1. CDR3 sequence (DNA): TGTGCCAGCAGTGGACAGGGGGCCTACGAGCAGTACTTC. The encoded protein is CASSGQGAYEQYF.